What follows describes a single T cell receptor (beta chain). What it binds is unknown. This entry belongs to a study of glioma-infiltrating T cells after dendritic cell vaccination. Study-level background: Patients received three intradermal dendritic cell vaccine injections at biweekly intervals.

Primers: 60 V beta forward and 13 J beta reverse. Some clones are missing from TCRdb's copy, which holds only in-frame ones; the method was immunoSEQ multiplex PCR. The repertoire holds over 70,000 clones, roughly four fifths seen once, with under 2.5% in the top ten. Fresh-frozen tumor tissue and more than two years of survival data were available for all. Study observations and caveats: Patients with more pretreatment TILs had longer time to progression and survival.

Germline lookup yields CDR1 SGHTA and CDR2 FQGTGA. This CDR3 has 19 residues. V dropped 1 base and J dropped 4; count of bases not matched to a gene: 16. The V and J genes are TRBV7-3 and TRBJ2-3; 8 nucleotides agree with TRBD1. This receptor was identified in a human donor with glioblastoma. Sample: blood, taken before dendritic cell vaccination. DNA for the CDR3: TGTGCCAGCAGCTTAATAGTCAATGCGGGGACAGGAATTTCAGATACGCAGTATTTT. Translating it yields CASSLIVNAGTGISDTQYF.